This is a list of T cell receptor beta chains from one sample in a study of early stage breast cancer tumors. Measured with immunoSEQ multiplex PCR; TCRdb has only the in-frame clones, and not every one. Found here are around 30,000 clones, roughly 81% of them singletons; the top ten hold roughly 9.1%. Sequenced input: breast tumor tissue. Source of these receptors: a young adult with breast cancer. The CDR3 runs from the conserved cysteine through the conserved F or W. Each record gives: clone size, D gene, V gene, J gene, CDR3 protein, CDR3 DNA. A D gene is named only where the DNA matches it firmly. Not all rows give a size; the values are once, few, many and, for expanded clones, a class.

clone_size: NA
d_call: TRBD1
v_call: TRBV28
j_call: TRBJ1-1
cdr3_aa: CASSTAGQGNTEAFF
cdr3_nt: TGTGCCAGCAGTACAGCGGGACAGGGCAACACTGAAGCTTTCTTT

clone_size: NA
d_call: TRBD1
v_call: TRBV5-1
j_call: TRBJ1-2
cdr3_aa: CASSIGTGGAGYTF
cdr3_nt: TGCGCCAGCAGCATTGGGACAGGGGGCGCTGGCTACACCTTC

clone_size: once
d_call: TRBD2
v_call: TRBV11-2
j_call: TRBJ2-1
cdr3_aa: CASSLTSGAYNEQFF
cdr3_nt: TGTGCCAGCAGCTTGACTAGCGGGGCATACAATGAGCAGTTCTTC

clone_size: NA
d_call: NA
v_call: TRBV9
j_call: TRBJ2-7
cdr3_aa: CASSVGPPGYEQYF
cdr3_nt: TGTGCCAGCAGCGTAGGCCCCCCGGGGTACGAGCAGTACTTC

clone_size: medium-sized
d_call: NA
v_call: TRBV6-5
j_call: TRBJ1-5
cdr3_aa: CASGEVRGQPQHF
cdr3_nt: TGTGCCAGCGGAGAGGTTCGGGGTCAGCCCCAGCATTTT

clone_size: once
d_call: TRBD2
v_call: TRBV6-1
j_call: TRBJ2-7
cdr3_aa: CASSGTSGGISYEQYF
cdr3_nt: TGTGCCAGCAGTGGGACTAGCGGGGGGATCTCCTACGAGCAGTACTTC

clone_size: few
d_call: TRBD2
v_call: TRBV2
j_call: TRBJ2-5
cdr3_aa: CASSEAIAGGEETQYF
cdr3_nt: TGTGCCAGCAGTGAAGCGATAGCGGGAGGGGAAGAGACCCAGTACTTC

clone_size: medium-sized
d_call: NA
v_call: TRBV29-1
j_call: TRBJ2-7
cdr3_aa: CSVLRVGGVYEQYF
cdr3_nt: TGCAGCGTCCTACGGGTCGGGGGAGTCTACGAGCAGTACTTC

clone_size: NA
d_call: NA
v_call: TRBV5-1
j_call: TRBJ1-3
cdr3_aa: CASSRPPRARGNTIYF
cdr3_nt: TGCGCCAGCAGCCGCCCCCCGAGGGCGAGAGGAAACACCATATATTTT

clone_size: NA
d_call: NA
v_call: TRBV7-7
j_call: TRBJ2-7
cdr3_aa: CASSLSVISYEQYF
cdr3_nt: TGTGCTAGCAGCCTTAGCGTAATCTCCTACGAGCAGTACTTC

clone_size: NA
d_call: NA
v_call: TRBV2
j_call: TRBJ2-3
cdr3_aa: CASWMATYTDTQYF
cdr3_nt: TGTGCCAGCTGGATGGCGACTTATACAGATACGCAGTATTTT

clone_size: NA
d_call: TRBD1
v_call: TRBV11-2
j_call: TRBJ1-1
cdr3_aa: CASSLGSTYRQGAFF
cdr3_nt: TGTGCCAGCAGCTTAGGAAGTACTTACCGACAGGGAGCTTTCTTT

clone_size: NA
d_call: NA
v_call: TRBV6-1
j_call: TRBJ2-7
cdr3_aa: CAYGDPSYEQYF
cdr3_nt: TGTGCATACGGGGACCCCAGCTACGAGCAGTACTTC

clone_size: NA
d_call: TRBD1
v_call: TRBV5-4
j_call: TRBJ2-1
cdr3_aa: CASSTSPGTGGFF
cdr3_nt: TGTGCCAGCAGTACCTCCCCCGGGACAGGGGGGTTCTTC

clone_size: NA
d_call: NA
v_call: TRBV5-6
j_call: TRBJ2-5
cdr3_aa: CASSPEGPRAQETQYF
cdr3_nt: TGTGCCAGCAGCCCCGAAGGTCCCAGGGCACAAGAGACCCAGTACTTC

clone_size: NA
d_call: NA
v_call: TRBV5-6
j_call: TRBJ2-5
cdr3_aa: CASSGGTLGETQYF
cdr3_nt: TGTGCCAGCAGCGGCGGGACCCTGGGGGAGACCCAGTACTTC

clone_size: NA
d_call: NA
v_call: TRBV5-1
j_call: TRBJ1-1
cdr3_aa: CASSSLGQNTEAFF
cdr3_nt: TGCGCCAGCAGCTCTCTCGGACAGAACACTGAAGCTTTCTTT

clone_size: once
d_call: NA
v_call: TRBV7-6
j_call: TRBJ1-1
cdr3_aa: CASSLAGTGEAFF
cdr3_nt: TGTGCCAGCAGCTTAGCCGGTACGGGAGAAGCTTTCTTT

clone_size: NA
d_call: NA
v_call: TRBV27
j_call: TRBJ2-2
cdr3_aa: CASSPLTERRANTGELFF
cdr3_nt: TGTGCCAGCAGTCCACTGACGGAAAGGAGAGCGAACACCGGGGAGCTGTTTTTT

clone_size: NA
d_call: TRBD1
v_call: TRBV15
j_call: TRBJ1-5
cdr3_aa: CATSRDPRTGSSNQPQHF
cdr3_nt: TGTGCCACCAGCAGAGATCCCCGGACAGGCTCCAGCAATCAGCCCCAGCATTTT

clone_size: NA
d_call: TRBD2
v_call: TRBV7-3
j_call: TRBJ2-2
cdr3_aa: CASRRLAGGNGELFF
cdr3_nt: TGTGCCAGCAGACGACTAGCGGGAGGGAACGGGGAGCTGTTTTTT

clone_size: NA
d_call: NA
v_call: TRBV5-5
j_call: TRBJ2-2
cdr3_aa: CASSLDSSNTGELFF
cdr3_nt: TGTGCCAGCAGCTTGGATTCCTCGAACACCGGGGAGCTGTTTTTT

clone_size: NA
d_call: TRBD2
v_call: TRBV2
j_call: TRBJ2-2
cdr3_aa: CASRRLAGVRELFF
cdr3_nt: TGTGCCAGCAGGCGACTAGCGGGAGTCCGGGAGCTGTTTTTT

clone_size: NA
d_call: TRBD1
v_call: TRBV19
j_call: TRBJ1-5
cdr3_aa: CASSNPPGTGFGQPQHF
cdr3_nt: TGTGCCAGTAGTAATCCCCCCGGGACAGGGTTTGGTCAGCCCCAGCATTTT

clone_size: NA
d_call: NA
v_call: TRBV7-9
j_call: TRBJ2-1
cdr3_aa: CASSLAGLGESSYNEQFF
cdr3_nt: TGTGCCAGCAGCTTAGCTGGGCTAGGGGAGAGCTCCTACAATGAGCAGTTCTTC

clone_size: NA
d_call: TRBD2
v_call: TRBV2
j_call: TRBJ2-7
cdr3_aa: CASRTTSASYEQYF
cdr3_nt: TGTGCCAGCAGAACAACTAGCGCTTCCTACGAGCAGTACTTC

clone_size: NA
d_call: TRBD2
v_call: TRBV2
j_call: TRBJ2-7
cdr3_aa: CAILKLSRGGYEQYF
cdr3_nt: TGTGCCATCTTAAAACTCTCCCGGGGGGGCTACGAGCAGTACTTC

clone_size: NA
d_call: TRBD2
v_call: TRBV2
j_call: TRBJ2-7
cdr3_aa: CASRKALAFYEQYF
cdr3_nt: TGTGCCAGTCGGAAAGCACTAGCGTTTTACGAGCAGTACTTC

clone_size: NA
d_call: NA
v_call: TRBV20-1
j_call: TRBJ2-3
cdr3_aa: CSAGGRAQYF
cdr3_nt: TGCAGTGCTGGGGGCCGAGCACAGTATTTT

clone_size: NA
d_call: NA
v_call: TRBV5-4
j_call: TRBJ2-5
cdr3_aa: CASSSGTQETQYF
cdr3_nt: TGTGCCAGCAGCTCGGGAACCCAAGAGACCCAGTACTTC

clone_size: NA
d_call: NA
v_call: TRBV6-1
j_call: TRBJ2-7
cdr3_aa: CASSEVGGTYEQYF
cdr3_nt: TGTGCCAGCAGTGAGGTGGGGGGCACCTACGAGCAGTACTTC

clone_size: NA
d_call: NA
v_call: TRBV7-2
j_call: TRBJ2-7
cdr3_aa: CASSLVQSYEQYF
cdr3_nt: TGTGCCAGCAGCTTAGTTCAGTCCTACGAGCAGTACTTC

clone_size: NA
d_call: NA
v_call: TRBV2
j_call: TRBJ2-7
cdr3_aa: CASSVYEQYF
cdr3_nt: TGTGCCAGCAGTGTCTACGAGCAGTACTTC

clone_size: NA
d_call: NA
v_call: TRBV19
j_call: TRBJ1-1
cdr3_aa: CASSIGALMGTEAFF
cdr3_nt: TGTGCCAGTAGTATAGGCGCCTTGATGGGCACTGAAGCTTTCTTT

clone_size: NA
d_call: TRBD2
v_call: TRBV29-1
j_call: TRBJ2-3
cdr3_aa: CSGSGTSGTPTDTQYF
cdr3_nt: TGCAGCGGCTCCGGGACTAGCGGGACCCCCACAGATACGCAGTATTTT

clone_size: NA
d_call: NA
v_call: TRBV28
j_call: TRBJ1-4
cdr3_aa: CASSKTAGEKLFF
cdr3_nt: TGTGCCAGCAGTAAAACCGCCGGGGAAAAACTGTTTTTT

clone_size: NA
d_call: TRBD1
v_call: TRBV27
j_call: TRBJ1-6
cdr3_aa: CASSRTGTSNSPLHF
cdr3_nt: TGTGCCAGCAGTAGGACAGGGACTTCTAATTCACCCCTCCACTTT

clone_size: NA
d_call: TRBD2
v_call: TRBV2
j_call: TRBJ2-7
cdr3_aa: CASRDSGSLHEQYF
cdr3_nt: TGTGCCAGCAGGGACAGCGGGAGTTTACACGAGCAGTACTTC

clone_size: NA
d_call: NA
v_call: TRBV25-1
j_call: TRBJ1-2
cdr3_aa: CASSDQLGGGYTF
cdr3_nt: TGTGCCAGCAGTGATCAGCTCGGGGGTGGCTACACCTTC

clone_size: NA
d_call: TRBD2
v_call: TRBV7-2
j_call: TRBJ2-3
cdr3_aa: CASSLSSLHGGGTDTQYF
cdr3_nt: TGTGCCAGCAGCTTATCCAGCCTACATGGGGGGGGAACAGATACGCAGTATTTT

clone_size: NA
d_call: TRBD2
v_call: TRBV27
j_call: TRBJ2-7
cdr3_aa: CASSWGAGNYEQYF
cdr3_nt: TGTGCCAGCAGTTGGGGAGCGGGGAACTACGAGCAGTACTTC

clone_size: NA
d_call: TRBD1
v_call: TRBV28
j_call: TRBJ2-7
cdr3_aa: CASSSGQLYEQYF
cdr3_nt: TGTGCCAGCAGTTCGGGACAGCTCTACGAGCAGTACTTC

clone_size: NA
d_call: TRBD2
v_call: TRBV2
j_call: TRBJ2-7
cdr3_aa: CASSVGGGEQYF
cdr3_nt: TGTGCCAGCAGTGTCGGGGGGGGCGAGCAGTACTTC

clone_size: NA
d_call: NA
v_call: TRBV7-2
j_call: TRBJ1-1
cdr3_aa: CASRIWETEAFF
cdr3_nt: TGTGCCAGCAGGATATGGGAGACTGAAGCTTTCTTT

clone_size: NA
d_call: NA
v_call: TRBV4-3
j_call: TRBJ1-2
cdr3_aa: CASSQTLGHLYTF
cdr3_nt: TGCGCCAGCAGCCAAACGCTAGGACATTTGTACACCTTC

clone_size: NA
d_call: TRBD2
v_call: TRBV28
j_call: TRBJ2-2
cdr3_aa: CASSSQRTVLAGMNTGELFF
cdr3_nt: TGTGCCAGCAGTTCCCAACGTACGGTACTAGCGGGGATGAACACCGGGGAGCTGTTTTTT

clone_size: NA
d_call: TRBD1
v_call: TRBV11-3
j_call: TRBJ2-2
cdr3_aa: CASSLDQGGTGNTGELFF
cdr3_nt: TGTGCCAGCAGCTTAGATCAAGGCGGGACAGGGAACACCGGGGAGCTGTTTTTT

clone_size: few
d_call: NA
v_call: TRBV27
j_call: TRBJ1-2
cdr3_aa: CASRAGLYGYTF
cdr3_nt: TGTGCCAGCAGGGCAGGGCTCTATGGCTACACCTTC

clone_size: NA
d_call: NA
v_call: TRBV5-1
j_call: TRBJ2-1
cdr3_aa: CASSLEGSTYNEQFF
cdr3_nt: TGCGCCAGCAGCTTGGAAGGGTCTACATACAATGAGCAGTTCTTC

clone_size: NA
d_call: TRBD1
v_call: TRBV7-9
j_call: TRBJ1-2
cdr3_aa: CASSLTRHRGLGYGYTF
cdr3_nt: TGTGCCAGCAGCTTAACACGCCACAGGGGGCTTGGCTATGGCTACACCTTC

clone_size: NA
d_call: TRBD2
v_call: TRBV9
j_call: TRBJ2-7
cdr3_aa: CASSEGLAVGVQYF
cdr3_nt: TGTGCCAGCAGCGAGGGACTAGCGGTGGGGGTGCAGTACTTC

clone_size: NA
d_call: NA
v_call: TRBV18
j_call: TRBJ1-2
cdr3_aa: CASSPSQADSYGYTF
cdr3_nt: TGTGCCAGCTCACCGTCACAGGCTGACTCCTATGGCTACACCTTC

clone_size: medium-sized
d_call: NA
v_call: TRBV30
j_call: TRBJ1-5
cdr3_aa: CAWNPDPNQPQHF
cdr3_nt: TGTGCCTGGAACCCGGACCCGAACCAGCCCCAGCATTTT

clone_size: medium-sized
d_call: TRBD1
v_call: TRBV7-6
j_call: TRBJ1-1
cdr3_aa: CASSAGGLNTEAFF
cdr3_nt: TGTGCCAGCAGCGCAGGGGGCCTGAACACTGAAGCTTTCTTT

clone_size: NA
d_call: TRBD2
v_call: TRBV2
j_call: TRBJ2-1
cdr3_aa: CASSEGVSGGEQFF
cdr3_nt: TGTGCCAGCAGTGAAGGGGTTAGCGGGGGCGAGCAGTTCTTC